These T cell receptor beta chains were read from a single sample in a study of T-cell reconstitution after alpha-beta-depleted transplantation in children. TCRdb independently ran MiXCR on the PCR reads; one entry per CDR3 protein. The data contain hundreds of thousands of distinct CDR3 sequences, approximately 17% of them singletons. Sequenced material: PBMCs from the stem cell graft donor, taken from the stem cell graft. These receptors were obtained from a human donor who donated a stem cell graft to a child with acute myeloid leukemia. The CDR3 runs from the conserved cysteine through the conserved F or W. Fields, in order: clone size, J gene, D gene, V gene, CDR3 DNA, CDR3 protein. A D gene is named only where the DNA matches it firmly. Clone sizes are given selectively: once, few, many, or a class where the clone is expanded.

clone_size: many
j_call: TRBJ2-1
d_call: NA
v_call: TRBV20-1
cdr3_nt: TGCAGTGCTCGCGGGGGCCCCTCCTACAATGAGCAGTTCTTC
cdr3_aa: CSARGGPSYNEQFF

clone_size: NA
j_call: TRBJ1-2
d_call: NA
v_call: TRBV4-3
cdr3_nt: TGCGCCAGCAGCCAAGAAGCAGAAGACTATGGCTACACCTTC
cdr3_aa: CASSQEAEDYGYTF

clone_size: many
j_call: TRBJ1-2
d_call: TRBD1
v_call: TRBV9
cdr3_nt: TGTGCCAGCAGCGGGACAGGGTTTTACGGCTACACCTTC
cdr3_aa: CASSGTGFYGYTF

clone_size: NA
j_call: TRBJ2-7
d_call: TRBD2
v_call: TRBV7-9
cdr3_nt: TGTGCCAGCAGCACAGCCGGGACTAGATCCTACGAGCAGTACTTC
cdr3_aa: CASSTAGTRSYEQYF

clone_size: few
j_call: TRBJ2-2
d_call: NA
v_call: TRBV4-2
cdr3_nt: TGTGCCAGCAGCCACCTAGACACCGGGGAGCTGTTTTTT
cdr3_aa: CASSHLDTGELFF

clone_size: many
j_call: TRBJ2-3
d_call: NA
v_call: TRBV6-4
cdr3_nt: TGTGCCAGCAGTGACCGCGGGGACGGCACAGATACGCAGTATTTT
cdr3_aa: CASSDRGDGTDTQYF

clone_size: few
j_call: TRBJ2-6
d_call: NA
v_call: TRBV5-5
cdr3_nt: TGTGCCAGCAGCTTGGACCCCCCCGACTCTGGGGCCAACGTCCTGACTTTC
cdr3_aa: CASSLDPPDSGANVLTF

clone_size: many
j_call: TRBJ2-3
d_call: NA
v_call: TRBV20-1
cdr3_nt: TGCAGTGCTAGTGGACAGCGGGTGGGCACAGATACGCAGTATTTT
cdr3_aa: CSASGQRVGTDTQYF

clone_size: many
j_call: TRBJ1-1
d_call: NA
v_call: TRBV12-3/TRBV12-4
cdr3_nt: TGTGCCAGCAGTTACCAAACAGTGAATGCTTTCTTT
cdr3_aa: CASSYQTVNAFF

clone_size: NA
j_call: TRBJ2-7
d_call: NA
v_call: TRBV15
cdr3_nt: TGTGCCACCAGTCGGGACCCTGGGCACTCCTACGAGCAGTACTTC
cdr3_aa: CATSRDPGHSYEQYF

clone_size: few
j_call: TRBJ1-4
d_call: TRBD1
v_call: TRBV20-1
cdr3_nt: TGCAGTGCAATCTCCGGGACAGGGGATGAAAAACTGTTTTTT
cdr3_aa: CSAISGTGDEKLFF

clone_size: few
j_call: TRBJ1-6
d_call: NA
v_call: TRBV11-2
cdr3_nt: TGTGCCAGCAGCTTAGAGGGTCGGGTATCCTATAATTCACCCCTCCACTTT
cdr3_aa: CASSLEGRVSYNSPLHF

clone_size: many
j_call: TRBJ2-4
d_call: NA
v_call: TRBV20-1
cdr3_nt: TGCAGTGCTAGAATCGGGGTAGTGGCCAAAAACATTCAGTACTTC
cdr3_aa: CSARIGVVAKNIQYF

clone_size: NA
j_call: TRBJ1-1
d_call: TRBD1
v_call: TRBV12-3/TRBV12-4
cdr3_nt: TGTGCCAGCAGTCTCCAGGGGGTGTTGGACACTGAAGCTTTCTTT
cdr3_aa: CASSLQGVLDTEAFF

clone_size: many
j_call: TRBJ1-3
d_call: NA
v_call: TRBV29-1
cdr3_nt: TGCAGCGTTGAAGACGGGGACTCTGGAAACACCATATATTTT
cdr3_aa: CSVEDGDSGNTIYF

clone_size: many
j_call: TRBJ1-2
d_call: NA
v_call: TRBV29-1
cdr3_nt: TGCAGCGTTGAGGTTGGGGGAGGCTACACCTTC
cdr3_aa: CSVEVGGGYTF

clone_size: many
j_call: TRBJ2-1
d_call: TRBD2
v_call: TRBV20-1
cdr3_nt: TGCAGTGCTCTACCCGGATTGGGACTAGATCCCTACAATGAGCAGTTCTTC
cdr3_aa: CSALPGLGLDPYNEQFF

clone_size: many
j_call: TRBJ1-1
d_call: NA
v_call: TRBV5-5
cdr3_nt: TGTGCCAGCAGTTATGGGCCATTGGGCGCTGAAGCTTTCTTT
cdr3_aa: CASSYGPLGAEAFF

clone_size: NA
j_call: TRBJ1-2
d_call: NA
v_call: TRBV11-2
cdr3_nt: TGTGCCAGCAGCTCCCTCTCGTATGGCTACACCTTC
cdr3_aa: CASSSLSYGYTF

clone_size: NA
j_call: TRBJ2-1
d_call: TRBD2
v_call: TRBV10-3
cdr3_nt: TGTGCCACCGAGGGGACTAGCGGGGTGAATGAGCAGTTCTTC
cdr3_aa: CATEGTSGVNEQFF

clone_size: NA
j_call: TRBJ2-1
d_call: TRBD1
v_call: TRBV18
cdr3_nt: TGTGCCAGCTCACCACCCGACAGGGCTTACAATGAGCAGTTCTTC
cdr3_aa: CASSPPDRAYNEQFF

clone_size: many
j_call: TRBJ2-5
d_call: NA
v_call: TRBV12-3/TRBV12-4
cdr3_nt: TGTGCCAGCAGTTCCCTCTCCCAAGAGACCCAGTACTTC
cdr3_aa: CASSSLSQETQYF

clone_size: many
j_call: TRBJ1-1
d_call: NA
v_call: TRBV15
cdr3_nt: TGTGCCACCAGCAGAGATCCCGGTAGTGAAGCTTTCTTT
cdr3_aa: CATSRDPGSEAFF

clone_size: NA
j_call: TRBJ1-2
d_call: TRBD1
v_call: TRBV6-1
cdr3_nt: TGTGCCACCTCGGACAGGGAAATATATGGCTACACCTTC
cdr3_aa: CATSDREIYGYTF

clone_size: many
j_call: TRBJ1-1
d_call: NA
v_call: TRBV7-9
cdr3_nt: TGTGCCAGCAGGGCCGCCAGGGGACTTGAAGCTTTCTTT
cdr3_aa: CASRAARGLEAFF

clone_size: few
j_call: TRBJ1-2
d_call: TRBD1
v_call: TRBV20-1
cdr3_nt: TGCAGTGCTCGCGACAGGGACTATGGCTACACCTTC
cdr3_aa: CSARDRDYGYTF

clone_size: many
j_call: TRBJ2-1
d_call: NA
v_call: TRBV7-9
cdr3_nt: TGTGCCAGCAGCTTAGCAGGTGAAGATGAATTTGAGCAGTTCTTC
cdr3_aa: CASSLAGEDEFEQFF

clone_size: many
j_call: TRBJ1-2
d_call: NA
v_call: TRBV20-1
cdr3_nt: TGCAGTGCTTCATCTCTACAGGGTGGGCGATTTGGCTACACCTTC
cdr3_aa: CSASSLQGGRFGYTF

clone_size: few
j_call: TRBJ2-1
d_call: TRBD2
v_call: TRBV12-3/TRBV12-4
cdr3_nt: TGTGCCAGCGGCTCTAGCGGGGGGTACAATGAGCAGTTCTTC
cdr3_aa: CASGSSGGYNEQFF

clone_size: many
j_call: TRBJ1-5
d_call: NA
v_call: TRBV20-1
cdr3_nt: TGCAGTGCTAGAGAGGCGGGGAGGGCCCTACAGCCCCAGCATTTT
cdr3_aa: CSAREAGRALQPQHF

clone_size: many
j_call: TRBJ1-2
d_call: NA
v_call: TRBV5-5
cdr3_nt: TGTGCCAGCAGCTTGCAACAGGGTCGGGCTAACTATGGCTACACCTTC
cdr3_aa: CASSLQQGRANYGYTF

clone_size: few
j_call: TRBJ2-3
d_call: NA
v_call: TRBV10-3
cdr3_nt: TGTGCCATCAGCGAACACACAGATACGCAGTATTTT
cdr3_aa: CAISEHTDTQYF

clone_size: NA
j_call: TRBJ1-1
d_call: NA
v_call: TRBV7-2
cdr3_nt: TGTGCCAGCACGACGCGAGGGCACACTGAAGCTTTCTTT
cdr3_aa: CASTTRGHTEAFF

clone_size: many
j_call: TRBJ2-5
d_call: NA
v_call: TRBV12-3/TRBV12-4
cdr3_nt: TGTGCCAGCAGTTTGAAGGGGAGGGAGACCCAGTACTTC
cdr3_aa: CASSLKGRETQYF

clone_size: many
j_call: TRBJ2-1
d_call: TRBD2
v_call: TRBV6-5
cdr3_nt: TGTGCCAGCAAGACTAGCGGGGGGCCCCTGGTGTTCTTC
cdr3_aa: CASKTSGGPLVFF

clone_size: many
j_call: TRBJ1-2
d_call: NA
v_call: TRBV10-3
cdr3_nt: TGTGCCATCAGTGAGTCGATCAGGACTAACTATGGCTACACCTTC
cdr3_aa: CAISESIRTNYGYTF

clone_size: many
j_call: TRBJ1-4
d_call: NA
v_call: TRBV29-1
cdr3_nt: TGCAGCGTTGCCAGGGGTACGAATGAAAAACTGTTTTTT
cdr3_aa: CSVARGTNEKLFF

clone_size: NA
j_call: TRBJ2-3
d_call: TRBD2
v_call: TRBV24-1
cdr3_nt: TGTGCCACCAGTGATCCGGGACTAGCGGGGGGGGGCACAGATACGCAGTATTTT
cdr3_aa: CATSDPGLAGGGTDTQYF

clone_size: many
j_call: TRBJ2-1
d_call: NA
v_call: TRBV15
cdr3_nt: TGTGCCACCAGCAGAGATCGAACTAGCATCCCCCATGAGCAGTTCTTC
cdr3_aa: CATSRDRTSIPHEQFF

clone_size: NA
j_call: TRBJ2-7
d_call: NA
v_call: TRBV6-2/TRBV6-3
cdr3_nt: TGTGCCAGCAGTTACGCCGGACAGGCGGGGTACGAGCAGTACTTC
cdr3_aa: CASSYAGQAGYEQYF

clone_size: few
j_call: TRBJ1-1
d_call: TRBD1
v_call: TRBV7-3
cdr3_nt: TGTGCCAGCAGCTCAAGAATTGGGACAGGGGGCCGGAACACTGAAGCTTTCTTT
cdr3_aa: CASSSRIGTGGRNTEAFF

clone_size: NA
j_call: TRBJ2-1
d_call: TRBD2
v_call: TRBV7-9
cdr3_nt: TGTGCCAGCAGCTTAGGTTCAGCGGGGCTGAATGAGCAGTTCTTC
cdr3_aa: CASSLGSAGLNEQFF

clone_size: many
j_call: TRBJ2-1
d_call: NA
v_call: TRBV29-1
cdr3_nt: TGCAGCGGAGGCCGAATTAATGAGCAGTTCTTC
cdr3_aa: CSGGRINEQFF

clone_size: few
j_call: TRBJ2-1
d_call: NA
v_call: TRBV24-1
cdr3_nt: TGTGCCACCAGTGAGCGGACAAATTCCTACAATGAGCAGTTCTTC
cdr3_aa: CATSERTNSYNEQFF

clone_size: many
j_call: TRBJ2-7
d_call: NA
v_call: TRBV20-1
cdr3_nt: TGCAGTGCTACATGGGGCTCCTCCTACGAGCAGTACTTC
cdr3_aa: CSATWGSSYEQYF

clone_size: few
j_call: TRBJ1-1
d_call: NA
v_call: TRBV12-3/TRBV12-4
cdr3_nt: TGTGCCAGCAGTTCACCTCAGGGGCCCACTGAAGCTTTCTTT
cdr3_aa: CASSSPQGPTEAFF

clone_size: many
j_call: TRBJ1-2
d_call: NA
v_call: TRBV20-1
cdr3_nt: TGCAGTGCTAGCCAGCCTCCCTATGGCTACACCTTC
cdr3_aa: CSASQPPYGYTF

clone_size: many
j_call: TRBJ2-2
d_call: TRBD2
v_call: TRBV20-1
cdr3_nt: TGCAGTTTAGCGGGGGCTTTGGCCGGGGAGCTGTTTTTT
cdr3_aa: CSLAGALAGELFF